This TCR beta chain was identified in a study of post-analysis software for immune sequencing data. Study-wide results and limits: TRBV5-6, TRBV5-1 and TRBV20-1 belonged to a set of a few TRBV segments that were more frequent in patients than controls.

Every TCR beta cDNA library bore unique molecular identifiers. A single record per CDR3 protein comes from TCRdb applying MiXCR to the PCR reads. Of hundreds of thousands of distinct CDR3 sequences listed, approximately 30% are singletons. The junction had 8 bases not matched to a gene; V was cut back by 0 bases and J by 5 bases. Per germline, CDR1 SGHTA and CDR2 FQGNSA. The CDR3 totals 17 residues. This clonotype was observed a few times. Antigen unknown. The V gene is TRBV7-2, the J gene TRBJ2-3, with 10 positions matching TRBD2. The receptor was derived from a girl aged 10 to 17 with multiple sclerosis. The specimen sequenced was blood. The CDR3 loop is CASSLAPSGSAGDTQYF. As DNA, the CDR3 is TGTGCCAGCAGCTTAGCCCCTAGCGGGAGCGCTGGAGATACGCAGTATTTT.